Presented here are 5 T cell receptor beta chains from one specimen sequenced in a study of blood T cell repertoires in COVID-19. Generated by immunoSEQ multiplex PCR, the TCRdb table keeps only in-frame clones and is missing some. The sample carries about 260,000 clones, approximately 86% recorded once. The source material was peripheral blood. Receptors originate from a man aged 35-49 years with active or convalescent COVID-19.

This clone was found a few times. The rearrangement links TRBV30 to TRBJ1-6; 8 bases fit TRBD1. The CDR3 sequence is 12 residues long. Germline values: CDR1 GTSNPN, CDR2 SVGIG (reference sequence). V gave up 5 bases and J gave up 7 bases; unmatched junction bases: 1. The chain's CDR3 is CAWDRGNSPLHF. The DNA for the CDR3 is TGTGCCTGGGACAGGGGCAATTCACCCCTCCACTTT.

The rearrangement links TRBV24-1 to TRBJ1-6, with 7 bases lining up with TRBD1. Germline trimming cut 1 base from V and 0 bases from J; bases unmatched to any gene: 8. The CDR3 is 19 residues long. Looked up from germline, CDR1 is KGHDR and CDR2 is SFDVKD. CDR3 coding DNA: TGTGCCACCAGTGATTTAAGGACAGGCCTTAGCTCCTATAATTCACCCCTCCACTTT. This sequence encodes CATSDLRTGLSSYNSPLHF.

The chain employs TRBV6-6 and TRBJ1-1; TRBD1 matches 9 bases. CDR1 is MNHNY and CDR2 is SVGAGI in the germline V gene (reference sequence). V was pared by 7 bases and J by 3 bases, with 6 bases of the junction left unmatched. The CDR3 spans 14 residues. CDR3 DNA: TGTGCCAGCACCAGGACAGGGGCGGACACTGAAGCTTTCTTT. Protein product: CASTRTGADTEAFF.

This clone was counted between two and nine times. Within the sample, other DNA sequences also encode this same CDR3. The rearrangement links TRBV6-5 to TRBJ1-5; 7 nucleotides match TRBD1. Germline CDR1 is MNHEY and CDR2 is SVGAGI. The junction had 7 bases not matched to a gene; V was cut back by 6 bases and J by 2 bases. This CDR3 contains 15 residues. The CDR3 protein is CASSPGGTGNQPQHF. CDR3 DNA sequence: TGTGCCAGCAGCCCAGGGGGAACGGGCAATCAGCCCCAGCATTTT.

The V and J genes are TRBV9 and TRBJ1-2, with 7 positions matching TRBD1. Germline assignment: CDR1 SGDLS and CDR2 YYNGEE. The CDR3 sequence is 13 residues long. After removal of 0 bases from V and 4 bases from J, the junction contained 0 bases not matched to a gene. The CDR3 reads CASSVEGAYGYTF. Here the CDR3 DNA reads TGTGCCAGCAGCGTAGAGGGGGCCTATGGCTACACCTTC.